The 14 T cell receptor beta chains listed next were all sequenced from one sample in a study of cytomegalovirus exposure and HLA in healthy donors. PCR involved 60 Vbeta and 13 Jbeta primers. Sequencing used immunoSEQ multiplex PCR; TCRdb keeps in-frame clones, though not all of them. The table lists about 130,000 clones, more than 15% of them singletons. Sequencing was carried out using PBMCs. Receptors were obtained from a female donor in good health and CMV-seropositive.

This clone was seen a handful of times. The CDR3 coding sequence is TGTGCCAGCAGGATAGACAGAAGCACAGATACGCAGTATTTT. It translates to CASRIDRSTDTQYF. The chain couples TRBV6-1 to TRBJ2-3; a weak D match, TRBD1 (5 bases). The CDR3 runs 14 residues. Germline CDR1 is MNHNS and CDR2 is SASEGT. Trimming stripped 6 bases from V and 0 bases from J, with 10 bases between.

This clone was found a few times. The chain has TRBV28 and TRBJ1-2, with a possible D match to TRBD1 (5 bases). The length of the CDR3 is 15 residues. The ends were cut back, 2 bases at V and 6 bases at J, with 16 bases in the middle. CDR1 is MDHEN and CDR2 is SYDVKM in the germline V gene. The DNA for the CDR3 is TGTGCCAGCAGTTTACCCCTCGACGAAGGGGATGGCTACACCTTC. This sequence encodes CASSLPLDEGDGYTF.

In DNA form, the CDR3 reads TGTGCCAGCAGCTCTCAGGAGAACACTGAAGCTTTCTTT. Translated, it gives CASSSQENTEAFF. This rearrangement joins TRBV7-7 to TRBJ1-1, with D unresolved. This CDR3 has 13 amino acids. Looked up from germline, CDR1 is SSHAT and CDR2 is FNYEAQ (reference sequence). With 4 bases removed from V and 1 base from J, the gap between germline ends came to 7 bases. The variable domain in full, completed from reference TRBV7-7 and TRBJ1-1, reads GAGVSQSPRYKVTKRGQDVTLRCDPISSHATLYWYQQALGQGPEFLTYFNYEAQPDKSGLPSDRFSAERPEGSISTLTIQRTEQRDSAMYRCASSSQENTEAFFGQGTRLTVV.

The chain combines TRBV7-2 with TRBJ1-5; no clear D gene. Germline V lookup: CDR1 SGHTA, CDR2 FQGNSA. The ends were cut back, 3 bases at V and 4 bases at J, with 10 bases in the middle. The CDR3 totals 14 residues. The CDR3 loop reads CASSLEVSNQPQHF. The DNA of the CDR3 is TGTGCCAGCAGCTTGGAGGTCTCAAATCAGCCCCAGCATTTT. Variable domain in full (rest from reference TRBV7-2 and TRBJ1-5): GAGVSQSPSNKVTEKGKDVELRCDPISGHTALYWYRQSLGQGLEFLIYFQGNSAPDKSGLPSDRFSAERTGGSVSTLTIQRTQQEDSAVYLCASSLEVSNQPQHFGDGTRLSIL.

The CDR3 sequence: CASSPGLAGDLEQYF. In nucleotides, the CDR3 is TGCGCCAGCAGCCCGGGACTAGCGGGGGATCTCGAGCAGTACTTC. The chain links TRBV4-1 to TRBJ2-7; 14 bases are a match to TRBD2. Germline loops: CDR1 MGHRA, CDR2 YSYEKL. This CDR3 is 15 amino acids long. J lost 6 bases, V lost 4 bases, and 5 bases had no gene match.

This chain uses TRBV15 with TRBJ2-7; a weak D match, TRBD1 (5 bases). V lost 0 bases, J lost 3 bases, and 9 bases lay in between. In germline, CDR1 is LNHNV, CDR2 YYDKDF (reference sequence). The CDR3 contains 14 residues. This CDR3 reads CATSREGVGYEQYF. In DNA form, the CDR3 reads TGTGCCACCAGCAGAGAAGGGGTGGGCTACGAGCAGTACTTC.

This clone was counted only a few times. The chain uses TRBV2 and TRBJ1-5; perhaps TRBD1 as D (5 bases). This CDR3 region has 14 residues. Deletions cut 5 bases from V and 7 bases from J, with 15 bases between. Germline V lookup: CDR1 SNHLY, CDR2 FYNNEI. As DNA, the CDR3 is TGTGCCAGCAGTAGCGCAGGGATCAACCAGCCCCAGCATTTT. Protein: CASSSAGINQPQHF.

The CDR3 coding sequence is TGTGCCAGCAGCTTTCAGCAGGGGATTTCACCCCTCCACTTT. Translating gives CASSFQQGISPLHF. The V call is TRBV7-9, the J call TRBJ1-6; weak D call: TRBD1 (6 bases). With 3 bases removed from V and 9 bases from J, the gap between germline ends came to 12 bases. Germline loops: CDR1 SEHNR, CDR2 FQNEAQ (reference sequence). CDR3 length: 14 amino acids.

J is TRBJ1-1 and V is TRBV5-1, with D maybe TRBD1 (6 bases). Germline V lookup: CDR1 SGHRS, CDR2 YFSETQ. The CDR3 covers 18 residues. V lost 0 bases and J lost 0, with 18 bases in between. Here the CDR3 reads CASSLAGASNKVNTEAFF. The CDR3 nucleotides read TGCGCCAGCAGCTTGGCAGGGGCCAGTAACAAAGTGAACACTGAAGCTTTCTTT.

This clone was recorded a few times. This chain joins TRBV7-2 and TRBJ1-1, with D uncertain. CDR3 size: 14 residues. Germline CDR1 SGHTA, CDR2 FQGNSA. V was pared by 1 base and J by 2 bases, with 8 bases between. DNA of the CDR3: TGTGCCAGCAGCTTAGACCGGGTAAACACTGAAGCTTTCTTT. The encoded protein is CASSLDRVNTEAFF.

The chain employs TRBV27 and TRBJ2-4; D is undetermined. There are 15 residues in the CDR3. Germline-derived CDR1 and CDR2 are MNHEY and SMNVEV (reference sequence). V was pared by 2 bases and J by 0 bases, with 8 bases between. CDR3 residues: CASSLLGLAKNIQYF. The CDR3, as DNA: TGTGCCAGCAGTTTACTGGGCCTAGCCAAAAACATTCAGTACTTC.

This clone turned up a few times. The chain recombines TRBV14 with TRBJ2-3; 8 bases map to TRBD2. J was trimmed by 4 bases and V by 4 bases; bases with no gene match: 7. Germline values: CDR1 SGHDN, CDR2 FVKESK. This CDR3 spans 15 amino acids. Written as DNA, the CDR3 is TGTGCCAGCAGCCCCCAGCGGGGGTTGGCAGATACGCAGTATTTT. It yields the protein CASSPQRGLADTQYF.

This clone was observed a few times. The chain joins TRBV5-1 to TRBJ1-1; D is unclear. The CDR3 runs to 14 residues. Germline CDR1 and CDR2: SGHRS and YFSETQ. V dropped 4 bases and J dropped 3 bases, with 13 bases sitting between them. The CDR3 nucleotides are TGCGCCAGCAGCCCAGTTGCGGCGGACACTGAAGCTTTCTTT. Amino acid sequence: CASSPVAADTEAFF.

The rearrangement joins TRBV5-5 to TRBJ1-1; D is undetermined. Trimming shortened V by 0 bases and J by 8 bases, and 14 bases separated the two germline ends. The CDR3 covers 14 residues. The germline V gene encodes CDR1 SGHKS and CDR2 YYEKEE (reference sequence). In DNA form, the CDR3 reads TGTGCCAGCAGCTTGGGAGCGCTAGGTTACGAAGCTTTCTTT. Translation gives CASSLGALGYEAFF.